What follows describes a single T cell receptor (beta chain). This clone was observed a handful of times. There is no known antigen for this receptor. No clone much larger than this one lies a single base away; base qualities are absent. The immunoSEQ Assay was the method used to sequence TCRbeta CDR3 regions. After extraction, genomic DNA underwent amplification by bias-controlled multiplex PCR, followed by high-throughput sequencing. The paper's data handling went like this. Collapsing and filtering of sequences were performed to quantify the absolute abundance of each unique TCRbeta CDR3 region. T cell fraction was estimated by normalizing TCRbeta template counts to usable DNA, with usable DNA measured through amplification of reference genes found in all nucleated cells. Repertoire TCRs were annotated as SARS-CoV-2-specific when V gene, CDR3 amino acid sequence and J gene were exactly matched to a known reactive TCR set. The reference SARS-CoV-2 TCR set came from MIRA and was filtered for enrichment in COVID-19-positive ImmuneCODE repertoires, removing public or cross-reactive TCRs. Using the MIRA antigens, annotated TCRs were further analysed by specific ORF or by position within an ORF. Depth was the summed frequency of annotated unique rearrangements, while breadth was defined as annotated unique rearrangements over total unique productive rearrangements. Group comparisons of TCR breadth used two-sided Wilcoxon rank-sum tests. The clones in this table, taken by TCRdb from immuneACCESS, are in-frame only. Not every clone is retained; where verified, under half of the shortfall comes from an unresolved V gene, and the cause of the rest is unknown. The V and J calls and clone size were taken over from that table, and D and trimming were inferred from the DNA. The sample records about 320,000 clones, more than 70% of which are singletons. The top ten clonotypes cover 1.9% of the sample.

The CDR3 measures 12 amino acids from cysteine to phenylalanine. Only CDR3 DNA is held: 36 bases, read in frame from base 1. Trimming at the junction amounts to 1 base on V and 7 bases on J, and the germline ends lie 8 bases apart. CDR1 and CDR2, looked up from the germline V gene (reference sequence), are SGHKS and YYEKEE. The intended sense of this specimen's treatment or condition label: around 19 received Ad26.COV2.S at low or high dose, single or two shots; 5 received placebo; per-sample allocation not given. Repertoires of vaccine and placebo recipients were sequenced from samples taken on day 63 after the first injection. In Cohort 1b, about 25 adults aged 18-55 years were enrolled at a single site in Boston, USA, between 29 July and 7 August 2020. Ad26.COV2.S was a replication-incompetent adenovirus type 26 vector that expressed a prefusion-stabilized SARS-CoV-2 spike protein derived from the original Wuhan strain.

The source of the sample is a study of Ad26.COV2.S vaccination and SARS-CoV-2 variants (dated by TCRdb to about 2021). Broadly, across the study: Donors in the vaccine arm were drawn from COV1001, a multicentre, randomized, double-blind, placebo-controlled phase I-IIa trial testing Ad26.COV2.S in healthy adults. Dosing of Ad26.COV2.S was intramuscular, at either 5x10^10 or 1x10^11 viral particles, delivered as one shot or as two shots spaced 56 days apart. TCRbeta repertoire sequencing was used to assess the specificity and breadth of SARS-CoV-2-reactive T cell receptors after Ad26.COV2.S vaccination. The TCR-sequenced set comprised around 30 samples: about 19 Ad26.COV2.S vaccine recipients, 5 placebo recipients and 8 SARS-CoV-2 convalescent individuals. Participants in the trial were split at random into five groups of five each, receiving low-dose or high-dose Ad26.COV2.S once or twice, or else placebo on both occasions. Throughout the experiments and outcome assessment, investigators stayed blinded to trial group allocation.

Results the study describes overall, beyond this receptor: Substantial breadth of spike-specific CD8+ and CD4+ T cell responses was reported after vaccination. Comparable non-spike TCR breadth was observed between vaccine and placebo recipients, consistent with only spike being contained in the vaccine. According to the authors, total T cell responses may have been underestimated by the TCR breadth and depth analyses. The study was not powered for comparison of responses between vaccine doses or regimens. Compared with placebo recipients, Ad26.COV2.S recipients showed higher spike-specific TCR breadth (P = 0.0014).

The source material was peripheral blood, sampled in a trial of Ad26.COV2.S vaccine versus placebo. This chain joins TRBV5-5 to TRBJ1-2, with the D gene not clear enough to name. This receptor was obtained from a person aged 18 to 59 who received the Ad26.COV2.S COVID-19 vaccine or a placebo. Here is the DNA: TGTGCCAGCAGCTTGAATACGGCTGGCTACACCTTC. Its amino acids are CASSLNTAGYTF.